A selection of T cell receptor beta chains follows, all from one sample in a study of blood T cell repertoires in COVID-19. Measured with immunoSEQ multiplex PCR; TCRdb has only the in-frame clones, and not every one. The sample gives about 130,000 clones, around 86% of which show up once; around 16% is in the top ten. Input material: peripheral blood. The receptors were gathered from a woman between 50 and 59 years old who had recovered from COVID-19. The CDR3 runs from the conserved cysteine through the conserved F or W. D genes are given only for firm matches. Expanded clones are given a class, and other clones once, few, many or no size at all.

V	J	D	size	DNA	CDR3
TRBV5-1	TRBJ1-2	TRBD1	once	TGCGCCAGCAGCTTGGACCCCGGGACAGGGGCTAATGGCTACACCTTC	CASSLDPGTGANGYTF
TRBV29-1	TRBJ2-2	.	.	TGCAGCGTTCGGACAAAGAACACCGGGGAGCTGTTTTTT	CSVRTKNTGELFF
TRBV10-3	TRBJ1-1	.	.	TGTGCCATCAAGGACACAGAAAACACTGAAGCTTTCTTT	CAIKDTENTEAFF
TRBV5-4	TRBJ2-4	TRBD1	.	TGTGCCAGCAGCTTGGCCCAACGGACAGGGAGTGTAGCCAAAAACATTCAGTACTTC	CASSLAQRTGSVAKNIQYF
TRBV11-1	TRBJ1-2	.	.	TGTGCCAGCAGCTACGGGAGGGGACAAGCCTATGGCTACACCTTC	CASSYGRGQAYGYTF
TRBV5-8	TRBJ2-5	TRBD1	.	TGTGCCAACCGGGACAGGGTAGGGGAGACCCAGTACTTC	CANRDRVGETQYF
TRBV5-4	TRBJ1-6	.	few	TGTGCCAGCAGCTTGGGACAAATTAATTCACCCCTCCACTTT	CASSLGQINSPLHF
TRBV11-3	TRBJ1-2	TRBD1	.	TGTGCCAGCAGCTCCCGACAGGGGATATATGGCTACACCTTC	CASSSRQGIYGYTF
TRBV6-5	TRBJ1-3	.	.	TGTGCCAGCAGTCCCAGGACAAACTTAAGAAACACCATATATTTT	CASSPRTNLRNTIYF
TRBV7-3	TRBJ2-1	.	.	TGTGCCAGCAGCGACCGGGTGTCAACCTACAATGAGCAGTTCTTC	CASSDRVSTYNEQFF
TRBV10-3	TRBJ2-2	TRBD2	.	TGTGCCATGTTAGCGGGAGGGCCTGACGGGGAGCTGTTTTTT	CAMLAGGPDGELFF
TRBV5-4	TRBJ1-3	.	.	TGTGCCGGGGGGGTTCAGGGCTCTGGAAACACCATATATTTT	CAGGVQGSGNTIYF
TRBV4-1	TRBJ2-7	.	.	TGCGCCAGCAGCCAAGGGCGGATGGGCTACGAGCAGTACTTC	CASSQGRMGYEQYF
TRBV6-2/TRBV6-3	TRBJ2-5	.	.	TGTGCCAGCAGTTACTCGATCGTCGCAGGGCTCGACCGTACAACACAAGAGACCCAGTACTTC	CASSYSIVAGLDRTTQETQYF
TRBV6-5	TRBJ2-7	TRBD2	once	TGTGCCAGCAGGGTTACTAGCGGGTCCTACGAGCAGTACTTC	CASRVTSGSYEQYF
TRBV19	TRBJ2-1	.	.	TGTGCCAGTAGTATCCCAGGACACTACAATGAGCAGTTCTTC	CASSIPGHYNEQFF
TRBV15	TRBJ1-5	TRBD1	.	TGTGCCACCAGCAGAGAGGTGCAGGGGGCCGGTCAGCCCCAGCATTTT	CATSREVQGAGQPQHF
TRBV6-5	TRBJ2-5	.	.	TGTGCCAGCAGGTGGTCCCTACAAGAGACCCAGTACTTC	CASRWSLQETQYF
TRBV28	TRBJ1-4	.	.	TGTGCCAGCAGAATCCCAGGGGCCGAACTGTTTTTT	CASRIPGAELFF
TRBV6-5	TRBJ2-1	TRBD2	.	TGTGCCAGCAGTTTCGGGCGGGCTAGCGGGAGCAATGAGCAGTTCTTC	CASSFGRASGSNEQFF
TRBV30	TRBJ1-1	TRBD1	.	TGTGCCTGGAGTTCCAGGACAGGGAACACTGAAGCTTTCTTT	CAWSSRTGNTEAFF
TRBV5-1	TRBJ1-1	.	.	TGCGCCAGCAGCTGGAACCTCGGGGGGACGAACACTGAAGCTTTCTTT	CASSWNLGGTNTEAFF
TRBV7-2	TRBJ2-3	TRBD2	.	TGTGCCAGCAGCTTAGGACTAGCGGGTCGCCAAGGTACGCAGTATTTT	CASSLGLAGRQGTQYF
TRBV7-3	TRBJ2-2	.	.	TGTGCCAGCAGCTTAAGGATCAGGGGGGAGCTGTTTTTT	CASSLRIRGELFF
TRBV20-1	TRBJ1-4	.	.	TGCAGTGCTAGAGAACAGGAAAAACTGTTTTTT	CSAREQEKLFF
TRBV2	TRBJ1-2	TRBD1	.	TGTGCCAGCAGCGACTCGCTAGGGGGCTGGATCGATGGCTACACCTTC	CASSDSLGGWIDGYTF
TRBV5-1	TRBJ2-5	TRBD2	once	TGCGCCAGCAGCTTGGTTGCGCTAGCGGGCGGAGGGACCCAGTACTTC	CASSLVALAGGGTQYF
TRBV11-2	TRBJ1-1	.	.	TGTGCCAGCAGCCGAGCAGGGATCGAAGCTTTCTTT	CASSRAGIEAFF
TRBV11-1	TRBJ2-1	TRBD2	.	TGTGCCAGCAGCTTTGGCGGGATAGCGGGGAATGAGCAGTTCTTC	CASSFGGIAGNEQFF
TRBV12-5	TRBJ2-3	.	.	TGTGCTAGTGGTTCCCTGGGTCGGGTGTATACGCAGTATTTT	CASGSLGRVYTQYF
TRBV6-6	TRBJ1-2	.	.	TGTGCCAGCAGTGACAGCAACTATGGCTACACCTTC	CASSDSNYGYTF
TRBV13	TRBJ1-2	.	.	TGTGCCAGCACTATCATGGGCCGGGATAACTATGGCTACACCTTC	CASTIMGRDNYGYTF
TRBV6-5	TRBJ1-1	TRBD1	.	TGTGCCAGCAGTCCTAACAGGGGACTGAACACTGAAGCTTTCTTT	CASSPNRGLNTEAFF
TRBV11-3	TRBJ2-5	TRBD2	.	TGTGCCAGCAGCTTAGGAAGGGGGACTAGCGGGAGATACCAGTACTTC	CASSLGRGTSGRYQYF
TRBV11-3	TRBJ2-1	.	.	TGTGCCAGCAGCTTAGTCCCGACTTCAAATGAGCAGTTCTTC	CASSLVPTSNEQFF
TRBV15	TRBJ1-2	.	.	TGTGCCACCAGCAAACTCGGGGGGACGTATGGCTACACCTCCGGCTACACCTTC	CATSKLGGTYGYTSGYTF
TRBV10-1	TRBJ2-7	TRBD2	.	TGCGCCAGCAGTGAAGCGGGGGGGATAGGGCGCTCGATCGCCTACGAGCAGTACTTC	CASSEAGGIGRSIAYEQYF
TRBV3-1/TRBV3-2	TRBJ2-5	.	.	TGTGCCAGCAGCCCCCGGAGGGCACATGAACAAGAGACCCAGTACTTC	CASSPRRAHEQETQYF